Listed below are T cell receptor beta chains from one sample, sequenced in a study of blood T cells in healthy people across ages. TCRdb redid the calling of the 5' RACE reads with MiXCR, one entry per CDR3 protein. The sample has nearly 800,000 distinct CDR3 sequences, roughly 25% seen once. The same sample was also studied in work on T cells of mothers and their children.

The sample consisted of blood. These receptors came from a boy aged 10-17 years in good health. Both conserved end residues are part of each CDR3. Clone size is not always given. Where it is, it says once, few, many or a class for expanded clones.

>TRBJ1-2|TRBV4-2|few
CACSQEYGGGYGYTF
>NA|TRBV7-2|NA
CASSNGLAATYEQYF
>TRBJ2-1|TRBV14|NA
CASSHSGRSYNEQFF
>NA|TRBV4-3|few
CASSRQRSGGPYNEQFF
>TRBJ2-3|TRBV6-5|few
CASSYTSEADTQYF
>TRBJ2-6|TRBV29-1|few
CSVVGSGANVLTF
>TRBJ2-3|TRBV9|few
CASSVGTGDTQYF
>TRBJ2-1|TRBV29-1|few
CSVELKQFF
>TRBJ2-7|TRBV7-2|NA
CASSLESGREAYEQYF
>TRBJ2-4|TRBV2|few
CASSEGGGPSLENIQYF
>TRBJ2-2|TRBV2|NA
CASSEVVTKTNTGELFF
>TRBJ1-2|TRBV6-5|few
CASSYANNYGYTF
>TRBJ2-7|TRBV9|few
CASSVHRVYEQYF
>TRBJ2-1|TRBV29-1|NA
CSVRGSEQFF
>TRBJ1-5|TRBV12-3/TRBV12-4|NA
CASSEGMSNQPQHF
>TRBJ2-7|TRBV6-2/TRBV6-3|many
CASSYGLSYEQYF
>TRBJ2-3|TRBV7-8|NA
CASSLVRGPRADTQYF
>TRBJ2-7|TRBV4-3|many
CASSQALGNLYEQYF
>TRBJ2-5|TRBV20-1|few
CSARTPGGETQYF
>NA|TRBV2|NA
CASSDFPRSRGDNEQFF
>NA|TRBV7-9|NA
CASSSAGAYSHEQYF
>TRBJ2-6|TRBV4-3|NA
CASSQDRGGADVLTF
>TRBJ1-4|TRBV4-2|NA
CASSHRDAPTNEKLFF
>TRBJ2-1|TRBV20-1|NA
CSATRVGGSYNEQFF
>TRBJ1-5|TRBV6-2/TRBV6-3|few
CASSPRGGGTNQPQHF
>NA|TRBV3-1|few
CASSQWGQRFQETQYF
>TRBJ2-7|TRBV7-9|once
CASSAPLGPFSYEQYF
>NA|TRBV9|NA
CASKDRYEQYF
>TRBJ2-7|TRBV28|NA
CASSPFTGHYEQYF
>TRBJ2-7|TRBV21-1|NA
CASSNPRVGNEQYF
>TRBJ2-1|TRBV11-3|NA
CASSQNRGSEQFF
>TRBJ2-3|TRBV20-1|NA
CSASRADTQYF
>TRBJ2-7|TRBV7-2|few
CASSLLLVGEQYF
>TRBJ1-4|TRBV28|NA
CASSLSHPDGKLFF